The sequence of this T cell receptor beta chain was determined in a study of T cell responses to AZD1222 COVID-19 vaccine. Study results and limitations: Seropositive at baseline were only six or seven AZD1222 recipients. Among spike-specific TCRs, nearly half reportedly target unmutated variant regions. Repertoire collection took place solely once the T cell response had peaked.

Germline assignment: CDR1 SEHNR and CDR2 FQNEAQ (reference sequence). V lost 5 bases and J 3 bases, leaving 14 bases between the germline ends. The CDR3 runs to 15 residues. Sequencing used immunoSEQ multiplex PCR; TCRdb keeps in-frame clones, though not all of them. The sample shows under 250,000 clones, about 93% of them seen only once. A word on this clone: The target antigen is unknown.

The material was peripheral blood, obtained on day 0 of MenACWY control vaccination. The receptor was isolated from an adult in good health. The chain links TRBV7-9 to TRBJ1-5, with D possibly matching TRBD1 (5 bases). CDR3 in amino acids: CASSGQGGANQPQHF. The CDR3 coding sequence is TGTGCCAGCAGCGGTCAGGGAGGGGCCAATCAGCCCCAGCATTTT.